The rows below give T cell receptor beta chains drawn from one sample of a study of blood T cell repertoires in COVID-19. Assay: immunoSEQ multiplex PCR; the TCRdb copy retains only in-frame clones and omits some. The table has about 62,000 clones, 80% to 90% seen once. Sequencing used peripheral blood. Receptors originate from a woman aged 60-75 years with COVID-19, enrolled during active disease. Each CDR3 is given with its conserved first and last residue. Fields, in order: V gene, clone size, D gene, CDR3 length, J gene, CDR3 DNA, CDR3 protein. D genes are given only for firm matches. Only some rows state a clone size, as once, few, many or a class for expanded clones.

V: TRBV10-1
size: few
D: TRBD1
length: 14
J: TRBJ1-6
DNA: TGCGCCAGCAGTGCAGGGGGCTATAATTCACCCCTCCACTTT
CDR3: CASSAGGYNSPLHF

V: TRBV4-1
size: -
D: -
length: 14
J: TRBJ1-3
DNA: TGCGCCAGCAGCCGTTTGCTGGCCGGAAACACCATATATTTT
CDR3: CASSRLLAGNTIYF

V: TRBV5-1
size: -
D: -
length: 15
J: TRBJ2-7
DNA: TGCGCCAGCAGCTTGGGGGGAGGTGGCTCCTACGAGCAGTACTTC
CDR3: CASSLGGGGSYEQYF

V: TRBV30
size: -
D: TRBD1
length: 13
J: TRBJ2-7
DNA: TGTGCCTGGAACCCGGGACAGGGAAACGAGCAGTACTTC
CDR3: CAWNPGQGNEQYF

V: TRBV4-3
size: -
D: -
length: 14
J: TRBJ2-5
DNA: TGCGCCAGCAGCCGTCGAACAGGGTCGGACGACCAGTACTTC
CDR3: CASSRRTGSDDQYF

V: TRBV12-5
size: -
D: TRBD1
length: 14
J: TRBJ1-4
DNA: TGTGCTAGTGGTTTGAAGGGGACAGGGGGGAAACTGTTTTTT
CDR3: CASGLKGTGGKLFF

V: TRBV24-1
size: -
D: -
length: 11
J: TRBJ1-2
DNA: TGTGCCACCAGAGGAGGGGCTGGCTACACCTTC
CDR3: CATRGGAGYTF

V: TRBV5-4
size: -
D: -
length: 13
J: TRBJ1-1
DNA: TGTGCCAGCAGCTTGTCCCGGGATTTGGGAGCTTTCTTT
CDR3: CASSLSRDLGAFF

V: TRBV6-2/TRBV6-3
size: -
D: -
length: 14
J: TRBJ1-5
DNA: TGTGCCAGCAGTGTCCGGGACTCCAATCAGCCCCAGCATTTT
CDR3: CASSVRDSNQPQHF

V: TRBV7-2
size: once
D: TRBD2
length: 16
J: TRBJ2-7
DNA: TGTGCCAGCAGCCCGCAAAGGCTAGCGGTCGGGGACGAGCAGTACTTC
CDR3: CASSPQRLAVGDEQYF

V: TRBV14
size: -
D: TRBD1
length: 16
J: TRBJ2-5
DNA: TGTGCCAGCAGCCCAAGGCCTTGGACAGGGCTCGAGACCCAGTACTTC
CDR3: CASSPRPWTGLETQYF

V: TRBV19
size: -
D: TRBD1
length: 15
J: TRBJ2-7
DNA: TGTGCCAGTAGTCTACAGGGGGCAAACCCCTACGAGCAGTACTTC
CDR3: CASSLQGANPYEQYF

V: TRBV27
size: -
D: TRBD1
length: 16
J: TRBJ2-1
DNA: TGTGCCAGCAGTTTACAGACAGGGCCTACCTACAATGAGCAGTTCTTC
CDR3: CASSLQTGPTYNEQFF

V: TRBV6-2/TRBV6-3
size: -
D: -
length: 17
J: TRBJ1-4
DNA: TGTGCCAGCAGTTATTGGGGCAGGGGCCCAACTAATGAAAAACTGTTTTTT
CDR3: CASSYWGRGPTNEKLFF

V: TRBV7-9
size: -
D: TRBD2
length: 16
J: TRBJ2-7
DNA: TGTGCCAGCAGCTTAACGGAGAGACTAGCAACCTACGAGCAGTACTTC
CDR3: CASSLTERLATYEQYF

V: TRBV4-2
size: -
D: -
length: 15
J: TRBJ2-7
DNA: TGTGCCAGCAGCCAAACCGGAAGCGGACCCTACGAGCAGTACTTC
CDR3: CASSQTGSGPYEQYF

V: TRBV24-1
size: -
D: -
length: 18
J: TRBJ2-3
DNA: TGTGCCACCAGTGTCCCGGACAGCACGGGTTGGTTCACAGATACGCAGTATTTT
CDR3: CATSVPDSTGWFTDTQYF

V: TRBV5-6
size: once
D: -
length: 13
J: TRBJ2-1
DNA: TGTGCCAGCAGCTCGGACTTGTACAATGAGCAGTTCTTC
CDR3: CASSSDLYNEQFF

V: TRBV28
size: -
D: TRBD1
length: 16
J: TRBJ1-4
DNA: TGTGCCAGCAGCCGCCCTAGACAGGGACCTAATGAAAAACTGTTTTTT
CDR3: CASSRPRQGPNEKLFF

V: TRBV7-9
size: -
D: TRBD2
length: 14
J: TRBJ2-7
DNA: TGTGCCAGCAGCTATTTAGCGGGAGTTTCCGAGCAGTACTTC
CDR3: CASSYLAGVSEQYF

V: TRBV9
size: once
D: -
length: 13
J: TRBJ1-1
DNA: TGTGCCAGCAGACTGACAGATGGCACTGAAGCTTTCTTT
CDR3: CASRLTDGTEAFF

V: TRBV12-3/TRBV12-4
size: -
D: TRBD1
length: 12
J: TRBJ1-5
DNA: TGTGCCAGCACAACAGGGGCCCAGCCCCAGCATTTT
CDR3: CASTTGAQPQHF

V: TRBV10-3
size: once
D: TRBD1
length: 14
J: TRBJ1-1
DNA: TGTGCCATCAATGACGGGGACAGGGGGTCTGAAGCTTTCTTT
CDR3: CAINDGDRGSEAFF

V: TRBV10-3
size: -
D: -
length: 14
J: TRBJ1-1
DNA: TGTGCCATCAGTGTGTTGAGTGGAGACACTGAAGCTTTCTTT
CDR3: CAISVLSGDTEAFF

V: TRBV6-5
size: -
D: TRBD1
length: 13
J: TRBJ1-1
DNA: TGTGCCAGCAGTTACATACAGGGGGCACAGGCTTTCTTT
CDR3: CASSYIQGAQAFF

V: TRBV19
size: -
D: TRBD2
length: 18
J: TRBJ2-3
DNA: TGTGCCAGTAGTCGAACGGGGTTAGCGGGAGGGGGCGAGAATACGCAGTATTTT
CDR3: CASSRTGLAGGGENTQYF

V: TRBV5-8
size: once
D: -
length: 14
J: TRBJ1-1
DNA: TGTGCCAGCAGCTTGGTTTCAGGGGTCGCTGAAGCTTTCTTT
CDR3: CASSLVSGVAEAFF

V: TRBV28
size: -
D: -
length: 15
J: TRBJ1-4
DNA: TGTGCCAGCAGTTTAATTGGGGCGGGGGTTGAAAAACTGTTTTTT
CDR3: CASSLIGAGVEKLFF

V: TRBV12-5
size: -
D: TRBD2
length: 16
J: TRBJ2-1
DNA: TGTGCTAGTGGTTTGACACTAGCGCCTGGGGGCAATGAGCAGTTCTTC
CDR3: CASGLTLAPGGNEQFF

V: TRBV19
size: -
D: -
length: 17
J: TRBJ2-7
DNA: TGTGCCAGTAGTATAGTGCTCTCAAGGGGTGCCACCTACGAGCAGTACTTC
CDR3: CASSIVLSRGATYEQYF

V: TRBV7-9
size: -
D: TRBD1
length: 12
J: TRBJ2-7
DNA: TGTGCCAGCAGCCTAGGACAGGGTAGGGGCCACTTC
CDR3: CASSLGQGRGHF

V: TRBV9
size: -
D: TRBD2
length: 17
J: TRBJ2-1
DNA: TGTGCCAGCAGCCCTATCGGAGCTAGCGGGAGTTCCCATGAGCAGTTCTTC
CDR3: CASSPIGASGSSHEQFF

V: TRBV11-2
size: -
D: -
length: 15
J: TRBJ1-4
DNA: TGTGCCAGCAGCTTAGTTATCGGGGTCCAGGAAAAACTGTTTTTT
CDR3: CASSLVIGVQEKLFF

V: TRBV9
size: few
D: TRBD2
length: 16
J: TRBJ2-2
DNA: TGTGCCAGCAGCGTAGGAGCCGCGGGAGGGACCGGGGAGCTGTTTTTT
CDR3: CASSVGAAGGTGELFF

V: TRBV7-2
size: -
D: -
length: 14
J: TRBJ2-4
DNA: TGTGCCAGCAGCTTATTGGGGGGCAAAAACATTCAGTACTTC
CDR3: CASSLLGGKNIQYF

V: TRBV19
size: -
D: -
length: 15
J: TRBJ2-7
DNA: TGTGCCAGTAGTGTCCGACCCTGGAGCTCCTACGAGCAGTACTTC
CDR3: CASSVRPWSSYEQYF

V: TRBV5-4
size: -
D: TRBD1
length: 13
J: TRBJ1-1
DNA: TGTGCCAGCAGACGGGACAGGGTTGGTGAAGCTTTCTTT
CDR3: CASRRDRVGEAFF

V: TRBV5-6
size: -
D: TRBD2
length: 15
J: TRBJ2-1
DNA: TGTGCCAGCAGCTCCCCGGGACTACACTACAATGAGCAGTTCTTC
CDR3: CASSSPGLHYNEQFF

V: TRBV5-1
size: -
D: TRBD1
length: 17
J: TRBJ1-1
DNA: TGCGCCAGCAGCTACCGGACAGGGGGCAACGGTAGAACTGAAGCTTTCTTT
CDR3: CASSYRTGGNGRTEAFF

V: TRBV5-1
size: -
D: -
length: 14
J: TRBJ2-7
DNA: TGCGCCAGCAGCTTGGGCGGGAAGACTGACGAGCAGTACTTC
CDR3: CASSLGGKTDEQYF

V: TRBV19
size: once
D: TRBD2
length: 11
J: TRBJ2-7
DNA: TGTGCCAGTAGCGGGAGGGGTGAGCAGTACTTC
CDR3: CASSGRGEQYF